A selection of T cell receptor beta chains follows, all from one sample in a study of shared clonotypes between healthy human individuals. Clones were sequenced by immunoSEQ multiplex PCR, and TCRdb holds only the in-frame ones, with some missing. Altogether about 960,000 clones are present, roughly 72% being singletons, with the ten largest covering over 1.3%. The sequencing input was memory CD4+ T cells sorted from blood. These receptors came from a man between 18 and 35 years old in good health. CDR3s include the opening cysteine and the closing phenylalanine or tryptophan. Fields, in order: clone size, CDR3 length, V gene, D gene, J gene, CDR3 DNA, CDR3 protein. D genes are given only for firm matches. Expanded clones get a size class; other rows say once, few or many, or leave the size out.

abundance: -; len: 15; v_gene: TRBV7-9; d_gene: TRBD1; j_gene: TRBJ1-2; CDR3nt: TGTGCCAGCAGCGATCAGGGGGACCCGATCTATGGCTACACCTTC; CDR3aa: CASSDQGDPIYGYTF
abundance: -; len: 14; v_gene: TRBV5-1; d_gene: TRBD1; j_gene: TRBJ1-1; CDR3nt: TGCGCCAGCAGCGGGGGACAGAAGGTCTCTGAAGCTTTCTTT; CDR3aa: CASSGGQKVSEAFF
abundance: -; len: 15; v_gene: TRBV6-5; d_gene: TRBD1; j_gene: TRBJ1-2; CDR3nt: TGTGCCAGCAGTAGTGGGACCGACAGGGCCTCTGGCTACACCTTC; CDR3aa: CASSSGTDRASGYTF
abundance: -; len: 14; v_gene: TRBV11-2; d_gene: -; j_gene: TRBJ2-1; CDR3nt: TGTGCCAGCAGCTTAGACGGCGGATACAATGAGCAGTTCTTC; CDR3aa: CASSLDGGYNEQFF
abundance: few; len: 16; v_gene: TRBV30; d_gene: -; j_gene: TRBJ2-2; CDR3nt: TGTGCCTGGGCAATAGCGACGGCGAAGTACACCGGGGAGCTGTTTTTT; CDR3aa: CAWAIATAKYTGELFF
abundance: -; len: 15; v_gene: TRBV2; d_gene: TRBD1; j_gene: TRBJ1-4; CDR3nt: TGTGCCAGCAGGCCCGGACAGGGTACTAATGAAAAACTGTTTTTT; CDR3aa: CASRPGQGTNEKLFF
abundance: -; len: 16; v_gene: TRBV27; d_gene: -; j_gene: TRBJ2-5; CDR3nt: TGTGCCAGCAGTTTATCGATCCCTACCGTTTGGGAGACCCAGTACTTC; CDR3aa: CASSLSIPTVWETQYF
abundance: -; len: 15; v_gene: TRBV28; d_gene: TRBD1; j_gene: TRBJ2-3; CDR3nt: TGTGCCAGCAGTACCGACAGGGCCCGTCGAGATACGCAGTATTTT; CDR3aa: CASSTDRARRDTQYF
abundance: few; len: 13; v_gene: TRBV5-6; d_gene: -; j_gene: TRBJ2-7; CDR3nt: TGTGCCAGCAGCTTGCTACAGTCCTACGAGCAGTACTTC; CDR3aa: CASSLLQSYEQYF
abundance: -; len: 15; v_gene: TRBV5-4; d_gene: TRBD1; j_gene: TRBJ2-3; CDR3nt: TGTGCCAGCAGCTTGGGGGGGACAGGGACAGATACGCAGTATTTT; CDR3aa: CASSLGGTGTDTQYF
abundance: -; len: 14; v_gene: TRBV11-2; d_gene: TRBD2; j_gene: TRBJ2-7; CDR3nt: TGTGCCAGCAGCCCAGGACTAGCAGCATTGGAGCAGTACTTC; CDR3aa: CASSPGLAALEQYF
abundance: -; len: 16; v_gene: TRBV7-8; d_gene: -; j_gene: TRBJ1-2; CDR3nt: TGTGCCAGCAGCTTAGTTGGCGATGCGGCGGCCTATGGCTACACCTTC; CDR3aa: CASSLVGDAAAYGYTF
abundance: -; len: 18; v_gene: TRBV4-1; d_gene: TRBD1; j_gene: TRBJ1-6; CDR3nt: TGCGCCAGCAGCCAAGAGAACAGGGGAAGCTCCTATAATTCACCCCTCCACTTT; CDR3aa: CASSQENRGSSYNSPLHF
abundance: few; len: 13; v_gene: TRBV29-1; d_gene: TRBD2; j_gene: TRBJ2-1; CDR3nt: TGCAGCGTTGCGGGACTAGTCGGTGGTGAGCAGTTCTTC; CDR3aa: CSVAGLVGGEQFF
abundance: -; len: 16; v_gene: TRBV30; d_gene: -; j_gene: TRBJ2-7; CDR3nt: TGTGCCTGGAGTGACCGGGACTCCTTCCGAGAATACGAGCAGTACTTC; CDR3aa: CAWSDRDSFREYEQYF